This T cell receptor beta chain was observed in a study of tumor-infiltrating lymphocytes in primary liver carcinoma. Looking at the study overall: Surgeons resected the patients' primary liver carcinomas. Whole-study findings and limits: Tumor top-250-clone fraction significantly exceeded that of blood (p = 0.039). Researchers found tumor-adjacent and tumor-blood pairs overlapped less than tumor region pairs.

A note on this clonotype: Its antigen is not identified.

Unsorted whole blood yielded the blood RNA, and germline DNA was also extracted. What was collected before surgery was 4 to 5 milliliters of peripheral blood. cDNA specific to TCR beta was made from 500 ng of total RNA, with a constant-region primer employed for priming. Sequencing libraries for TCR beta derived from three nested multiplex PCR rounds that used slightly modified ARM-PCR. The first two PCR rounds used TRBV1-TRBV30 forward primers with a C-beta reverse primer, 9 to 11 cycles each. In TCRdb, the multiplex PCR reads were re-called with MiXCR into one record per CDR3 protein. The sample shows 300,000 to 350,000 distinct CDR3 sequences, 50% to 60% of them seen only once. V lost 5 bases, J lost 1 base, and 12 bases lay in between. CDR1 and CDR2 from the germline V gene are SEHNR and FQNEAQ (reference sequence). This CDR3 contains 14 residues.

The source of this sequence is a woman aged 25 to 39 with primary liver carcinoma and hepatitis B virus infection. What was sequenced was peripheral blood. The chain recombines TRBV7-9 with TRBJ2-7; a weak D match, TRBD2 (7 bases). The CDR3 here is CASSGRGPSYEQYF. The CDR3 DNA follows: TGTGCCAGCAGCGGGCGGGGGCCGTCCTACGAGCAGTACTTC.